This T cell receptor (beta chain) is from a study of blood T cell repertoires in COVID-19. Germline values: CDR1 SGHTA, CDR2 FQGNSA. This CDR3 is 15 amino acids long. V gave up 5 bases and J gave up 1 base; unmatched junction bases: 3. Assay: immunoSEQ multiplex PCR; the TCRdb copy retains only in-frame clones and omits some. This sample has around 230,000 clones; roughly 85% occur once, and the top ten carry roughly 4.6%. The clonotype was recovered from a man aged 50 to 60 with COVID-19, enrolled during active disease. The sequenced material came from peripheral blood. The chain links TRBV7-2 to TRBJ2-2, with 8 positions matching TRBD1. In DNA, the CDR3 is TGTGCCAGCAGCCCGGGGACAGGGAACACCGGGGAGCTGTTTTTT. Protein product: CASSPGTGNTGELFF.